These T cell receptor beta chains were read from a single sample in a study of a mutant IDH1 vaccine in newly diagnosed glioma. The protocol was immunoSEQ multiplex PCR, while the TCRdb copy is restricted to in-frame clones and leaves out a portion. The sample lists roughly 120,000 clones; under 90% were seen once. These TCRs' antigens remain unknown. Specimen: PBMCs, collected from a glioma patient whose treatment included an IDH1 peptide vaccine. The receptors derive from a woman between 50 and 59 years old with glioma. Both conserved end residues are part of each CDR3. The D gene is left open where the match is weak. Rows may omit the clone size; those that give it use once, few, many or a size class.

CASSPGGRGLRRPQPQHF,TGTGCCAGCAGTCCCGGGGGCAGGGGGCTTAGACGGCCTCAGCCCCAGCATTTT,TRBV28,TRBD1,.,TRBJ1-5
CASSYSGSLNTEAFF,TGTGCCAGCAGTTACTCGGGCAGTTTGAACACTGAAGCTTTCTTT,TRBV6-6,.,.,TRBJ1-1
CASSPGKGRVEQYF,TGTGCCAGCTCACCTGGGAAGGGGAGGGTCGAGCAGTACTTC,TRBV18,TRBD2,.,TRBJ2-7
CASSLGHGNNQPQHF,TGTGCCAGCAGCTTAGGACACGGCAACAATCAGCCCCAGCATTTT,TRBV7-2,.,.,TRBJ1-5
CASSPEGRGYYGYTF,TGTGCCAGCTCACCAGAAGGCAGGGGATACTATGGCTACACCTTC,TRBV18,.,.,TRBJ1-2
CASRLGTLDTF,TGTGCCAGTAGACTTGGGACATTAGACACCTTC,TRBV19,.,once,TRBJ1-2
CASSYTGGGNEKLFF,TGTGCCAGCAGTTACACGGGGGGCGGAAATGAAAAACTGTTTTTT,TRBV6-5,.,.,TRBJ1-4
CAWAKGPFNEKLFF,TGTGCCTGGGCAAAAGGACCCTTTAATGAAAAACTGTTTTTT,TRBV30,.,.,TRBJ1-4
CASSISGGGEQYF,TGTGCCAGTAGTATTAGCGGGGGGGGCGAGCAGTACTTC,TRBV19,TRBD2,.,TRBJ2-7
CASSSGTSGHNEQFF,TGCGCCAGCAGCTCTGGGACTAGCGGTCACAATGAGCAGTTCTTC,TRBV5-1,TRBD2,.,TRBJ2-1
CALQRGTQEKLFF,TGTGCCCTCCAAAGGGGAACGCAGGAAAAACTGTTTTTT,TRBV30,.,.,TRBJ1-4
CASSVGPVDRGNQPQHF,TGTGCCAGCAGCGTAGGTCCCGTCGACAGGGGGAATCAGCCCCAGCATTTT,TRBV9,TRBD1,.,TRBJ1-5
CASSLPREAGGSWEQFF,TGTGCCAGCAGCTTACCCAGGGAAGCGGGGGGGAGTTGGGAGCAGTTCTTC,TRBV7-9,TRBD2,once,TRBJ2-1
CASSGADYYGYTF,TGCGCCAGCAGTGGGGCGGATTACTATGGCTACACCTTC,TRBV10-2,.,.,TRBJ1-2
CASSQDPPGRSGDYEQYF,TGCGCCAGCAGCCAAGATCCCCCCGGCCGCTCGGGGGACTACGAGCAGTACTTC,TRBV4-1,.,.,TRBJ2-7
CASSQEEGYEQYF,TGCGCCAGCAGCCAGGAGGAGGGCTACGAGCAGTACTTC,TRBV4-1,.,.,TRBJ2-7
CASTAATSTDTQYF,TGTGCCAGCACGGCGGCAACCAGCACAGATACGCAGTATTTT,TRBV2,.,once,TRBJ2-3
CASSEGFGSYEQYF,TGTGCCAGCAGTGAGGGGTTCGGTTCCTACGAGCAGTACTTC,TRBV2,.,.,TRBJ2-7
CASSERGGNQPQHF,TGTGCCAGCAGTGAACGGGGCGGGAATCAGCCCCAGCATTTT,TRBV6-1,.,.,TRBJ1-5
CASSSRQGVGQFF,TGTGCCAGCAGCTCCAGGCAGGGGGTAGGGCAGTTCTTC,TRBV7-2,TRBD1,.,TRBJ2-1
CASSELGLARNNEQFF,TGTGCCAGCAGTGAACTGGGACTAGCGAGAAACAATGAGCAGTTCTTC,TRBV6-1,TRBD2,.,TRBJ2-1
CASSQVPGRTDTQYF,TGCGCCAGCAGCCAGGTTCCCGGAAGGACAGATACGCAGTATTTT,TRBV4-1,.,.,TRBJ2-3
CASSFNHYEQYF,TGTGCCAGCAGCTTCAACCACTACGAGCAGTACTTC,TRBV7-9,.,.,TRBJ2-7
CASSEVETQYF,TGTGCCAGCAGTGAAGTAGAGACCCAGTACTTC,TRBV2,.,few,TRBJ2-5
CASSLRQAQTDTQYF,TGTGCCAGCAGCTTAAGACAAGCCCAGACAGATACGCAGTATTTT,TRBV5-4,.,.,TRBJ2-3
CASRRTGGNEQYF,TGTGCCAGCAGAAGGACAGGGGGCAACGAGCAGTACTTC,TRBV6-1,TRBD1,.,TRBJ2-7
CASSLDQGAQYF,TGTGCCAGCAGCTTGGACCAGGGGGCGCAGTATTTT,TRBV5-8,TRBD1,.,TRBJ2-3
CASSQLGSGRATGELFF,TGCGCCAGCAGCCAACTCGGAAGCGGGAGAGCCACCGGGGAGCTGTTTTTT,TRBV4-1,TRBD2,.,TRBJ2-2
CASRVNTEAFF,TGTGCCAGCAGGGTTAACACTGAAGCTTTCTTT,TRBV6-5,.,.,TRBJ1-1
CASSLDRGNTGELFF,TGCGCCAGCAGCTTGGACAGGGGGAACACCGGGGAGCTGTTTTTT,TRBV5-1,TRBD1,.,TRBJ2-2
CASSPWTGSSYEQYF,TGCGCCAGCAGCCCTTGGACAGGGAGCTCCTACGAGCAGTACTTC,TRBV4-1,TRBD1,.,TRBJ2-7
CASRRGQVTYEQYF,TGTGCCAGCAGGAGGGGTCAAGTCACCTACGAGCAGTACTTC,TRBV28,.,.,TRBJ2-7
CASIPRAGQAYEQYF,TGTGCCAGCATCCCCCGGGCGGGACAAGCCTACGAGCAGTACTTC,TRBV2,.,.,TRBJ2-7